This TCR beta chain comes out of a study of cytomegalovirus exposure and HLA in healthy donors. PCR employed 60 Vbeta and 13 Jbeta primers. Some clones are missing from TCRdb's copy, which holds only in-frame ones; the method was immunoSEQ multiplex PCR. The table shows fewer than 200,000 clones, with around 85% occurring only once. The sample holds one count of this clone. No antigen is known for it. Study outcomes and limitations: Sequencing probably produced one cluster of sequence variants that were highly shared. Later examination showed HLA-associated TCR beta chains had greater clonal expansion than equally common others. A later analysis by the authors found several of the most significant clusters apparently linked to common viral pathogens.

V lost 4 bases, J lost 8 bases, and 12 bases lay in between. The CDR3 spans 13 residues. The germline V gene has CDR1 SGHRS and CDR2 YFSETQ. The chain uses TRBV5-1 and TRBJ2-2, with D uncertain. The TCR was taken from a male donor in good health and CMV-seronegative. The sequencing sample was made of PBMCs. In DNA form, the CDR3 reads TGCGCCAGCAGCCCCTATCCTGCGGGGGAGCTGTTTTTT. Its translation: CASSPYPAGELFF.